One T cell receptor (beta chain) is described in this entry. The germline V gene has CDR1 LGHDT and CDR2 YNNKEL (reference sequence). The CDR3 consists of 17 residues. V was cut by 2 bases and J by 8 bases, with 22 bases left in between. Clones were sequenced by immunoSEQ multiplex PCR, and TCRdb holds only the in-frame ones, with some missing. The table lists roughly 100,000 clones, 92% of them singletons. This entry belongs to a study of control samples from healthy donors and cancer patients. The source is a young woman in good health. The chain joins TRBV3-1 (or the pseudogene TRBV3-2) to TRBJ2-1; weak D call: TRBD1 (6 bases). What was sequenced was blood. Here the CDR3 DNA reads TGTGCCAGCAGCCAAACGCGGCAGGGGCAAAGAGTCTATGAGCAGTTCTTC. This gives the protein CASSQTRQGQRVYEQFF.